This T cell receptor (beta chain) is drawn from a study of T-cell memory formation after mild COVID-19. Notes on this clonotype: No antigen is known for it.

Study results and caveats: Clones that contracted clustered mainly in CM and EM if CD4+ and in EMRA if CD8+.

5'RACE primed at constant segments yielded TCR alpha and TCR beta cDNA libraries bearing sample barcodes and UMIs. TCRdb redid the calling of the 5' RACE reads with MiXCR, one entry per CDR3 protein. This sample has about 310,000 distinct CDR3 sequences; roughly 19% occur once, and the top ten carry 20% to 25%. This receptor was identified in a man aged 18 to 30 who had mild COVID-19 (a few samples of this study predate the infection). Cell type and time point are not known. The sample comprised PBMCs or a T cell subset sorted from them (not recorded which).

This chain's CDR3 is CSVGRLAGTDTQYF. CDR3 in DNA: TGCAGCGTTGGACGACTAGCGGGTACAGATACGCAGTATTTT. The chain recombines TRBV29-1 with TRBJ2-3, with 10 bases aligning to TRBD2. V lost 4 bases to trimming and J lost 3 bases; unmatched junction nucleotides: 4. CDR1 and CDR2 from the germline V gene are SQVTM and ANQGSEA. This CDR3 contains 14 residues.